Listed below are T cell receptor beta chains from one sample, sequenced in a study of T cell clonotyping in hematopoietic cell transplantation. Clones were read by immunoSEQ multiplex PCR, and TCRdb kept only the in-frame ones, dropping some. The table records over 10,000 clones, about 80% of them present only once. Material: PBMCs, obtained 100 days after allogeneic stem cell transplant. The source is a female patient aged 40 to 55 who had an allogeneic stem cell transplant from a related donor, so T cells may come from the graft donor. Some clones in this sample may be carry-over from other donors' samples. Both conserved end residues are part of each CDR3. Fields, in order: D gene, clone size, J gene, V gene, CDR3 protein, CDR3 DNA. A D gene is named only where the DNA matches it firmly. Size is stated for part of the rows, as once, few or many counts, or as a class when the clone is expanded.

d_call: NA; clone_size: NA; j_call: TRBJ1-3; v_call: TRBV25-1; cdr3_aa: CASSEDSSGNTIYF; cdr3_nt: TGTGCCAGCAGTGAAGATAGCTCTGGAAACACCATATATTTT
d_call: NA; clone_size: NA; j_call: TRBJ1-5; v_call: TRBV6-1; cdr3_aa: CASSEEYSNQPQHF; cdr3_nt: TGTGCCAGCAGTGAAGAGTATAGCAATCAGCCCCAGCATTTT
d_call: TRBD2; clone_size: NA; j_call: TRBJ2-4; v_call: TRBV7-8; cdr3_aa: CASSSPANGGGMVNIQYF; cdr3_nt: TGTGCCAGCAGTTCCCCGGCCAATGGCGGGGGGATGGTAAACATTCAGTACTTC
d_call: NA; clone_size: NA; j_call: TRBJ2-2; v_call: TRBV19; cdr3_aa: CASRYIPGELFF; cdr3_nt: TGTGCCAGTAGATACATACCCGGGGAGCTGTTTTTT
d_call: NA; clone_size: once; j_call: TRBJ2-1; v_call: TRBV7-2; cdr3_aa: CASSLGGVLEQFF; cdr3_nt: TGTGCCAGCAGCTTAGGCGGGGTACTTGAGCAGTTCTTC
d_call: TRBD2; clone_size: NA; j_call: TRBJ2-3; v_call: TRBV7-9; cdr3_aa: CASSFPTSGTDTQYF; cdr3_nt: TGTGCCAGCAGCTTCCCGACTAGCGGCACAGATACGCAGTATTTT
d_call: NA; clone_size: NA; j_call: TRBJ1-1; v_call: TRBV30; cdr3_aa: CAWITFRGAFF; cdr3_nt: TGTGCCTGGATAACCTTCCGGGGAGCTTTCTTT
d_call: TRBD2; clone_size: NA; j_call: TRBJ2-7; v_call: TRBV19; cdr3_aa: CASSIESSGSYEQYF; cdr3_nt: TGTGCCAGTAGTATAGAGAGTAGCGGGAGCTACGAGCAGTACTTC
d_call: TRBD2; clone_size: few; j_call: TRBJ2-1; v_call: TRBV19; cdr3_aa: CASSKTSGGYNEQFF; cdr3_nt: TGTGCCAGTAGTAAGACTAGCGGGGGTTACAATGAGCAGTTCTTC
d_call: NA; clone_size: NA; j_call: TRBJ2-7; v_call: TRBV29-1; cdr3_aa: CSVSTGTYEQYF; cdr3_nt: TGCAGCGTTAGTACAGGTACCTACGAGCAGTACTTC
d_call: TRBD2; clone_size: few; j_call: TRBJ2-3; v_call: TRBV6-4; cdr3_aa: CASSEGSGGSTDTQYF; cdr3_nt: TGTGCCAGCAGTGAAGGTTCGGGAGGTAGCACAGATACGCAGTATTTT
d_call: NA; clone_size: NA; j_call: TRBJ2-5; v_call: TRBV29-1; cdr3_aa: CSVAATSETQYF; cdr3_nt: TGCAGCGTTGCGGCGACTTCGGAGACCCAGTACTTC
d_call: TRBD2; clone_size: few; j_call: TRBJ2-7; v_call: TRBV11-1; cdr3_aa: CASTLESSGSYEQYF; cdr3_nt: TGTGCCAGCACTCTAGAATCTAGCGGTTCCTACGAGCAGTACTTC
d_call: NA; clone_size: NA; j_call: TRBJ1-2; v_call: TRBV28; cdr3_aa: CASSITTPHGYTF; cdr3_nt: TGTGCCAGCAGTATTACGACTCCACACGGCTACACCTTC
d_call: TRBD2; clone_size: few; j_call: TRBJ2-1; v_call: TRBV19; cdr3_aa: CASSIGRSYNEQFF; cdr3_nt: TGTGCCAGTAGTATCGGGAGGTCCTACAATGAGCAGTTCTTC
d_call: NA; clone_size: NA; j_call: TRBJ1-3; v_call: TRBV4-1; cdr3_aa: CASSQSRGSGNTIYF; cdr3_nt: TGCGCCAGCAGCCAATCTAGGGGCTCTGGAAACACCATATATTTT
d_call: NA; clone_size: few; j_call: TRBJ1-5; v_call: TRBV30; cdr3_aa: CAWSVTASNQPQHF; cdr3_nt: TGTGCCTGGAGTGTCACAGCGAGCAATCAGCCCCAGCATTTT
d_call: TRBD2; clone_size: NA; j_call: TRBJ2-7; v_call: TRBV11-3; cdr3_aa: CASSFGREAYEQYF; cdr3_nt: TGTGCCAGCAGCTTCGGGCGGGAGGCCTACGAGCAGTACTTC
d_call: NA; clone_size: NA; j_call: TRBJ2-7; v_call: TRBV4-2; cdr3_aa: CASSQFQVGEQYF; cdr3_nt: TGTGCCAGCAGCCAATTCCAGGTCGGCGAGCAGTACTTC
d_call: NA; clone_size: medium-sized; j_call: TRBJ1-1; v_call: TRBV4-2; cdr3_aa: CASTEGYTEAFF; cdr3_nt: TGTGCCAGCACCGAGGGTTACACTGAAGCTTTCTTT